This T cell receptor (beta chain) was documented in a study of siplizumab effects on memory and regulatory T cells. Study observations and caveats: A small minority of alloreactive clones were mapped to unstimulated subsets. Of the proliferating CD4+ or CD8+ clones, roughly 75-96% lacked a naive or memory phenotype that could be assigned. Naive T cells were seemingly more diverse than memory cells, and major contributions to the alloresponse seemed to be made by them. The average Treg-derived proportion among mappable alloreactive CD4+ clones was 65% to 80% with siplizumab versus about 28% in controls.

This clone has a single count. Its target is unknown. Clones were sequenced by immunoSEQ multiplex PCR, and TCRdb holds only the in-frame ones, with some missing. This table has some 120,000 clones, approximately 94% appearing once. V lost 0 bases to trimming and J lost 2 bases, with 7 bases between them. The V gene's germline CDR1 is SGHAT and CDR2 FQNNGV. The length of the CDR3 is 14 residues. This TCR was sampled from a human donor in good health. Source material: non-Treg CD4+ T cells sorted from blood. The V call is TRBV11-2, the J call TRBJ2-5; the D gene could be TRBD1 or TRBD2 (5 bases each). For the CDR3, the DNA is TGTGCCAGCAGCTTAGAGTGGGGGCAAGAGACCCAGTACTTC. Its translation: CASSLEWGQETQYF.